This T cell receptor beta chain is from a study of T cell changes during pregnancy in multiple sclerosis. This clone was detected once. The data were produced by immunoSEQ multiplex PCR, yet TCRdb's version contains in-frame clones alone and is incomplete. The table has around 85,000 clones, about 90% seen once. The germline V gene has CDR1 SGHRS and CDR2 YFSETQ. The germline V and J ends were trimmed by 4 bases and 3 bases, with 12 bases remaining between them. The CDR3 consists of 14 residues. The gene calls are TRBV5-1 and TRBJ2-3, with D hard to call. This TCR derives from a female donor in good health, serving as a control in a pregnancy study. Some clones in this sample may be carry-over from other donors' samples. The sample here was PBMCs, taken in the first trimester of pregnancy. DNA of the CDR3: TGCGCCAGCAGCGGCAGGCTTAATACAGATACGCAGTATTTT. Its protein is CASSGRLNTDTQYF.